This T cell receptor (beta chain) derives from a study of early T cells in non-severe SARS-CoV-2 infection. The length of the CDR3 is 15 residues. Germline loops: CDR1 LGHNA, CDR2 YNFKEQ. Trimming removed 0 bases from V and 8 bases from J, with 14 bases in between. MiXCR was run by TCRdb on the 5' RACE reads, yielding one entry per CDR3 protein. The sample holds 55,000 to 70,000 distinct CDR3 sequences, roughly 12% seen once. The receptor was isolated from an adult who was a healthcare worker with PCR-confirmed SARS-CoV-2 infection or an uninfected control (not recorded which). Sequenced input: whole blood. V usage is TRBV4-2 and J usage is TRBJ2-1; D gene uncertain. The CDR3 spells CASSQEGPLADEQFF. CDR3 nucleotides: TGTGCCAGCAGCCAAGAGGGTCCCCTTGCCGATGAGCAGTTCTTC.